This entry is about one TCR beta chain. These data come from a study of OX40 agonist ivuxolimab in advanced cancers. Study-level background: Eligibility rules accepted prior anti-PD-1, anti-PD-L1 or anti-CTLA-4 therapy, and approximately 40% had some.

The protocol was immunoSEQ multiplex PCR, while the TCRdb copy is restricted to in-frame clones and leaves out a portion. The sample has 45,000 to 50,000 clones, approximately 86% seen once. V lost 1 base and J 0 bases, leaving 16 bases between the germline ends. Germline V gives CDR1 SGHTA, CDR2 FQGNSA. The CDR3 sequence is 18 residues long. The specimen was CD4+ or CD8+ T cells sorted from blood, collected in a trial of the OX40 agonist ivuxolimab. This sequence was found in an adult with an advanced solid tumor such as melanoma, head and neck, liver or kidney cancer. V usage is TRBV7-2 and J usage is TRBJ2-4; D is uncertain. The CDR3, as DNA: TGTGCCAGCAGCTTAGTCCCTGACATTTCTATAGCCAAAAACATTCAGTACTTC. Translation gives CASSLVPDISIAKNIQYF.